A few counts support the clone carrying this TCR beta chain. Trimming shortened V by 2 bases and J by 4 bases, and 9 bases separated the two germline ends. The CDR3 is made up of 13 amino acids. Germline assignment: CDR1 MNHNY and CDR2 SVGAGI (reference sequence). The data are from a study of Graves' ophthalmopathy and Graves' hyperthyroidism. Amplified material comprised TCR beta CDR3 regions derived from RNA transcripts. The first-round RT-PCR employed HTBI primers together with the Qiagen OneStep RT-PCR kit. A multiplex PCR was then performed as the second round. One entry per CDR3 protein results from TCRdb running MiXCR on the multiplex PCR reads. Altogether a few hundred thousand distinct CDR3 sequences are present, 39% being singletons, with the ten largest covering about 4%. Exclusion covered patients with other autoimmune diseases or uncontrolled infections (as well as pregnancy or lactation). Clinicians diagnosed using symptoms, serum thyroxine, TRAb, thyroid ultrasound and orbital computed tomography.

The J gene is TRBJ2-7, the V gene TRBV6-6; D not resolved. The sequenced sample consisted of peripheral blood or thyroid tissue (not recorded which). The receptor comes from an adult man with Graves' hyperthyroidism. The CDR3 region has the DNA TGTGCCAGCAGTTACGAGTCCCCGTACGAGCAGTACTTC. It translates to CASSYESPYEQYF.